This entry lists 13 T cell receptor beta chains sequenced from one sample in a study of cytomegalovirus exposure and HLA in healthy donors. 60 Vbeta and 13 Jbeta primers were used in PCR. Measured with immunoSEQ multiplex PCR; TCRdb has only the in-frame clones, and not every one. The data contain 100,000 to 120,000 clones, about four fifths of them singletons. The sequencing sample was made of PBMCs. The receptors were sampled from a man aged 40-49 years in good health and CMV-seronegative.

The V gene is TRBV27, the J gene TRBJ2-5; 9 bases fit TRBD1. With V trimmed by 5 bases and J by 7 bases, 5 bases remained unmatched. There are 13 residues in the CDR3. The germline V gene encodes CDR1 MNHEY and CDR2 SMNVEV (reference sequence). The CDR3 region is CASSNRGQVTQYF. In DNA form, the CDR3 reads TGTGCCAGCAGTAACAGGGGGCAGGTGACCCAGTACTTC.

In this sample, this clone turned up once. CDR3 coding DNA: TGTGCCAGCAGCCGGGATGGGGACACTGAAGCTTTCTTT. Amino acids: CASSRDGDTEAFF. The chain links TRBV9 to TRBJ1-1; D gene uncertain. The CDR3 totals 13 residues. V was pared by 4 bases and J by 3 bases, with 10 bases between. The germline V gene has CDR1 SGDLS and CDR2 YYNGEE.

The chain recombines TRBV27 with TRBJ2-7; TRBD1 is a possible D gene (5 bases). The CDR3 covers 14 residues. Trimming left V 3 bases short and J 1 base short, with 10 bases between. Germline assignment: CDR1 MNHEY and CDR2 SMNVEV (reference sequence). CDR3 in DNA: TGTGCCAGCAGTTTCCAGGGCCCGTCCTACGAGCAGTACTTC. The encoded protein is CASSFQGPSYEQYF.

The chain combines TRBV13 with TRBJ2-7, with 9 bases lining up with TRBD1. The trim removed 1 base at V and 6 bases at J, leaving 7 bases unmatched. CDR1 is PRHDT and CDR2 is FYEKMQ in the germline V gene (reference sequence). The CDR3 is 15 residues long. The DNA of the CDR3 is TGTGCCAGCAGCTTAGAAGGGACAGGGCCCTCCGAGCAGTACTTC. It codes for CASSLEGTGPSEQYF. The full variable domain, with the rest looked up from reference TRBV13 and TRBJ2-7, is AAGVIQSPRHLIKEKRETATLKCYPIPRHDTVYWYQQGPGQDPQFLISFYEKMQSDKGSIPDRFSAQQFSDYHSELNMSSLELGDSALYFCASSLEGTGPSEQYFGPGTRLTVT.

The V call is TRBV7-9, the J call TRBJ2-1, with 9 bases fitting TRBD2. Per germline, CDR1 SEHNR and CDR2 FQNEAQ (reference sequence). This CDR3 comprises 17 residues. Trimming cost V 0 bases and J 5 bases; bases outside gene matches: 8. The CDR3, as DNA: TGTGCCAGCAGCTTAGCCCTAATAGCGGGAGAAAACAATGAGCAGTTCTTC. Translating gives CASSLALIAGENNEQFF. Based on the CDR3 plus reference TRBV7-9 and TRBJ2-1, the full variable domain is DTGVSQNPRHKITKRGQNVTFRCDPISEHNRLYWYRQTLGQGPEFLTYFQNEAQLEKSRLLSDRFSAERPKGSFSTLEIQRTEQGDSAMYLCASSLALIAGENNEQFFGPGTRLTVL.

DNA of the CDR3: TGTGCCAGCAGCTTAAACGGACTAGCGGGACATGATACGCAGTATTTT. It encodes CASSLNGLAGHDTQYF. The rearrangement links TRBV7-9 to TRBJ2-3, with TRBD2 matching 12 bases. Trimming at V came to 2 bases and at J to 6 bases, leaving 6 bases not matched to a gene. CDR1 and CDR2 from the germline V gene are SEHNR and FQNEAQ (reference sequence). This CDR3 contains 16 residues.

The chain carries TRBV4-1 and TRBJ2-5; 7 bases match TRBD2. V gave up 4 bases and J gave up 5 bases; unmatched junction bases: 1. From germline, CDR1 is MGHRA and CDR2 YSYEKL. This CDR3 comprises 12 residues. The CDR3 loop is CASSLRGETQYF. In DNA form, the CDR3 reads TGCGCCAGCAGCCTGCGGGGGGAGACCCAGTACTTC.

This clone was counted a few times. J is TRBJ2-5 and V is TRBV11-2, with unresolved D. Germline-derived CDR1 and CDR2 are SGHAT and FQNNGV. This CDR3 region has 12 residues. The ends were cut back, 7 bases at V and 5 bases at J, with 11 bases in the middle. The CDR3 sequence is CASIKTSETQYF. The CDR3 bases are TGTGCCAGCATCAAGACATCGGAGACCCAGTACTTC.

The chain recombines TRBV12-5 with TRBJ2-1; maybe TRBD2 (6 bases). This CDR3 region has 17 residues. Germline CDR1 reads LGHNT; CDR2 reads FRNRAP. The germline V and J ends were trimmed by 2 bases and 3 bases, with 17 bases remaining between them. The CDR3 loop reads CASGLTTGTGGYNEQFF. Here the CDR3 DNA reads TGTGCTAGTGGTTTGACAACCGGGACCGGGGGCTACAATGAGCAGTTCTTC. The entire variable domain, with the rest obtained from reference TRBV12-5 and TRBJ2-1, is as follows: DARVTQTPRHKVTEMGQEVTMRCQPILGHNTVFWYRQTMMQGLELLAYFRNRAPLDDSGMPKDRFSAEMPDATLATLKIQPSEPRDSAVYFCASGLTTGTGGYNEQFFGPGTRLTVL.

This rearrangement joins TRBV5-6 to TRBJ2-5; D possibly corresponds to TRBD2 (5 bases). The CDR3 covers 16 residues. CDR1 and CDR2 from the germline V gene are SGHDT and YYEEEE. V gave up 3 bases and J gave up 5 bases, with 20 bases separating them. The DNA for the CDR3 is TGTGCCAGCAGCTGGAGGTCAGACCGGTACGAGGAGACCCAGTACTTC. This sequence encodes CASSWRSDRYEETQYF.

The sample holds one count of this clone. Compared with germline, one end of the junction differs, possibly owing to a read error. J is TRBJ1-6 and V is TRBV19; no definite D call. The CDR3 contains 16 residues. Germline lookup yields CDR1 LNHDA and CDR2 SQIVND (reference sequence). The DNA of the CDR3 is TGTGCCAGGAGTATACCGGCGGCCGCTATCAAGTCACCCCTCCACTTT. This translates into CARSIPAAAIKSPLHF. Variable domain in full (rest from reference TRBV19 and TRBJ1-6): DGGITQSPKYLFRKEGQNVTLSCEQNLNHDAMYWYRQDPGQGLRLIYYSQIVNDFQKGDIAEGYSVSREKKESFPLTVTSAQKNPTAFYLCARSIPAAAIKSPLHFGNGTRLTVT.

The chain is built from TRBV19 and TRBJ1-1; D unresolved. Germline CDR1 and CDR2: LNHDA and SQIVND (reference sequence). CDR3 size: 13 residues. With 10 bases removed from V and 2 bases from J, the gap between germline ends came to 14 bases. Here the CDR3 reads CATSWSLNTEAFF. DNA of the CDR3: TGTGCCACCAGCTGGAGCCTTAACACTGAAGCTTTCTTT.

The chain joins TRBV5-1 to TRBJ2-2, with D possibly matching TRBD1 (5 bases). The CDR3 sequence is 18 residues long. From germline, CDR1 is SGHRS and CDR2 YFSETQ. Trimming took off 1 base at V and 2 bases at J, with 18 bases between the two ends. CDR3 in DNA: TGCGCCAGCAGCTTGCTCTGGGGCCGAAAAGAAAACACCGGGGAGCTGTTTTTT. Encoded protein: CASSLLWGRKENTGELFF. The full variable domain, its missing parts supplied by reference TRBV5-1 and TRBJ2-2, is KAGVTQTPRYLIKTRGQQVTLSCSPISGHRSVSWYQQTPGQGLQFLFEYFSETQRNKGNFPGRFSGRQFSNSRSEMNVSTLELGDSALYLCASSLLWGRKENTGELFFGEGSRLTVL.